Listed below are T cell receptor beta chains from one sample, sequenced in a study of cytomegalovirus exposure and HLA in healthy donors. Libraries were prepared by immunoSEQ multiplex PCR; TCRdb keeps only in-frame clonotypes and omits some of them. The sample holds 60,000 to 80,000 clones; 65% to 80% are singletons and the top ten take roughly 5.7%. Material for sequencing was PBMCs. These TCRs come from a woman aged 25 to 39 in good health and CMV-seronegative. The conserved cysteine and the conserved F or W are not part of the CDR3 here.

v_call	j_call	cdr3_aa
TRBV28	TRBJ2-7	ASSLFRGTYEQY
TRBV4-1	TRBJ1-1	ASSDQTGNTEAF
TRBV19	TRBJ2-2	ASRAGTSGRRMGTGELF
TRBV18	TRBJ2-5	ASSPHRGETQY
TRBV5-5	TRBJ2-7	ASSLITGDQY
TRBV5-4	TRBJ2-5	ASSPEARSWETQY
TRBV2	TRBJ1-5	ASSATGMVHSNQPQH
TRBV7-5	TRBJ1-2	VRSFRRRGYT
TRBV27	TRBJ1-6	ASSTRAFSPLH
TRBV6-6	TRBJ1-1	ASRPTGYTEAF
TRBV2	TRBJ2-7	ASSASRSRGNEQY
TRBV18	TRBJ2-7	ASSHTTGGNYEQY
TRBV29-1	TRBJ1-3	SVARSSGNTIY
TRBV7-2	TRBJ1-1	ASSQDRLNTEAF
TRBV10-1	TRBJ2-3	ASSESRGGSTDTQY
TRBV2	TRBJ2-1	ASSEERTSYNEQF
TRBV7-3	TRBJ2-5	ASSLFASARETQY
TRBV7-2	TRBJ2-2	ASSLGTSGTAGELF
TRBV11-3	TRBJ2-1	ASSPSWTETYNEQF
TRBV6-4	TRBJ2-2	ASSDSSGGGGELF
TRBV29-1	TRBJ2-7	SYEERDEQY
TRBV19	TRBJ2-5	ASSIGRDSETQY
TRBV19	TRBJ2-3	ASSIPGLRDTQY
TRBV14	TRBJ2-2	ASSQGGSGNTGELF
TRBV14	TRBJ2-1	ASSQVMAGVEYNEQF
TRBV28	TRBJ2-2	ASSPGFSSGRNTGELF
TRBV29-1	TRBJ2-7	SVVFEEETAYEQY
TRBV29-1	TRBJ2-3	SVEGRLRTDTQY
TRBV19	TRBJ2-1	ASRESSRRQRNEQF
TRBV7-9	TRBJ2-1	ASSFTPDRLTSYDEQF
TRBV11-3	TRBJ2-1	ASSVSGRQGNEQF
TRBV2	TRBJ2-3	ASRESTDTQY
TRBV19	TRBJ2-2	ASSIAGADGELF
TRBV5-1	TRBJ1-3	ASSETGSSAIY
TRBV2	TRBJ2-3	ASSEGGLAGGSSTDTQY
TRBV7-9	TRBJ2-1	ASSLWGKTGTGVREQF
TRBV7-3	TRBJ1-1	ASSSGQGVGNTEAF
TRBV7-9	TRBJ2-3	ASSHSIPAGGGTPDTQY
TRBV21-1	TRBJ1-4	ASSKGHRGLEKLF
TRBV27	TRBJ1-5	ASSNHSNQPQH
TRBV5-1	TRBJ1-1	ASSLVGQRSMNTEAF
TRBV7-9	TRBJ1-2	ASSLGQGPYGYT
TRBV28	TRBJ1-2	ASSYWTPSYGYT
TRBV5-1	TRBJ2-3	ASTITFSGSADTQY
TRBV27	TRBJ2-6	ATRSGANVLT
TRBV9	TRBJ2-3	ASSPRRDTGTQY
TRBV5-1	TRBJ2-5	ASSLGSGSDGETQY
TRBV20-1	TRBJ2-3	SAKEGLVQY
TRBV6-5	TRBJ2-1	ASKLSGSDEQF
TRBV18	TRBJ2-5	ASSGYSQETQY
TRBV5-1	TRBJ2-1	ASSPTGGSSYNEQF
TRBV2	TRBJ1-1	ASRARGKTEAF
TRBV4-1	TRBJ1-1	ASSPRDTLNTEAF